This entry lists 18 T cell receptor beta chains sequenced from one sample in a study of immune evolution from preneoplasia to lung adenocarcinoma. Clones were read by immunoSEQ multiplex PCR, and TCRdb kept only the in-frame ones, dropping some. The sample includes about 9,500 clones, about four fifths of them seen just once. The sample taken for sequencing was FFPE minimally invasive lung adenocarcinoma tissue. These TCRs come from a donor of 70 years or more with lung adenocarcinoma.

V is TRBV11-2 and J is TRBJ2-1; 10 nucleotides align to TRBD2. Per the germline V gene, CDR1 is SGHAT and CDR2 is FQNNGV. The ends lost 1 base at V and 3 bases at J; junction bases unmatched: 6. The CDR3 runs 17 residues. CDR3 in DNA: TGTGCCAGCAGCTTAGTGAGAGCGGGAGGGAGCTACAATGAGCAGTTCTTC. Translating it yields CASSLVRAGGSYNEQFF.

The gene calls are TRBV2 and TRBJ2-5, with unresolved D. The CDR3 loop spans 14 amino acids. CDR1 and CDR2 (germline): SNHLY, FYNNEI. Trimming took 7 bases from V and 4 from J, leaving 16 bases between them. CDR3 region: CASTPRVVRETQYF. The DNA of the CDR3 is TGTGCCAGCACGCCACGAGTTGTGCGAGAGACCCAGTACTTC. Combining the CDR3 with reference TRBV2 and TRBJ2-5 gives the whole variable domain EPEVTQTPSHQVTQMGQEVILRCVPISNHLYFYWYRQILGQKVEFLVSFYNNEISEKSEIFDDQFSVERPDGSNFTLKIRSTKLEDSAMYFCASTPRVVRETQYFGPGTRLLVL.

The V gene is TRBV10-2, the J gene TRBJ1-5; 8 bases are a match to TRBD1. The CDR3 length is 15 residues. Germline CDR1 is WSHSY and CDR2 is SAAADI. The junction had 10 bases not matched to a gene; V was cut back by 10 bases and J by 2 bases. The chain's CDR3 is CATSRTGFGNQPQHF. In nucleotides, the CDR3 is TGCGCCACCTCTCGGACAGGGTTTGGCAATCAGCCCCAGCATTTT.

The gene calls are TRBV21-1 and TRBJ2-5; the DNA was not compared with TRBD1, the D call given in the table. TRBV21-1 is described as a pseudogene. The CDR3 has 23 amino acids. The CDR3 loop reads CASSKTTKTKNPPVYRGGETQYF. CDR3 in DNA: TGTGCCAGCAGCAAAACCACGAAAACCAAAAACCCCCCTGTCTACAGGGGTGGGGAGACCCAGTACTTC.

The CDR3 bases are TGCGCCAGCAGCTTGGACGGGAGAGGCCAAGAGACCCAGTACTTC. Translation gives CASSLDGRGQETQYF. This sequence joins TRBV5-1 and TRBJ2-5; weak D call: TRBD2 (6 bases). This CDR3 is 15 amino acids long. Trimming removed 0 bases from V and 1 base from J, with 10 bases in between. Germline V gives CDR1 SGHRS, CDR2 YFSETQ.

This sequence joins TRBV6-4 and TRBJ2-7, with D maybe TRBD1 (7 bases). Per germline, CDR1 MRHNA and CDR2 SNTAGT. This CDR3 region has 14 residues. V shed 6 bases and J shed 6 bases, with 18 bases lying between them. The CDR3 coding sequence is TGTGCCAGCAGGACTTGGAGACAGGGAGGCGAGCAGTACTTC. Protein product: CASRTWRQGGEQYF.

This clone has just a few counts. V usage is TRBV7-2 and J usage is TRBJ2-3; 7 bases are a match to TRBD2. The CDR3 runs to 15 residues. From germline, CDR1 is SGHTA and CDR2 FQGNSA. With 6 bases clipped from V and 0 bases from J, the junction kept 6 bases outside the gene matches. The CDR3 nucleotides read TGTGCCAGCAGTTCGACTAGCACTAGCACAGATACGCAGTATTTT. It yields the protein CASSSTSTSTDTQYF.

The chain has TRBV6-5 and TRBJ2-1; D perhaps matches TRBD2 (6 bases). V was trimmed by 5 bases and J by 8 bases, leaving 16 bases between them. This CDR3 is built from 14 residues. Germline CDR1 and CDR2: MNHEY and SVGAGI. Written as DNA, the CDR3 is TGTGCCAGCAGTCGGACCAGATCTAGCGATGAGCAGTTCTTC. Translated: CASSRTRSSDEQFF.

This clone was observed once. V usage is TRBV28 and J usage is TRBJ2-3, with TRBD1 identical over 7 bases. Germline CDR1 and CDR2: MDHEN and SYDVKM. CDR3 length: 14 amino acids. V trimming: 7 bases; J trimming: 6 bases; junction bases outside the gene matches: 10. CDR3 residues: CASILRARGDTQYF. As DNA, the CDR3 is TGTGCCAGCATCTTAAGGGCCAGGGGGGATACGCAGTATTTT. The full variable domain, its missing parts supplied by reference TRBV28 and TRBJ2-3, is DVKVTQSSRYLVKRTGEKVFLECVQDMDHENMFWYRQDPGLGLRLIYFSYDVKMKEKGDIPEGYSVSREKKERFSLILESASTNQTSMYLCASILRARGDTQYFGPGTRLTVL.

The chain combines TRBV2 with TRBJ1-2; D not certain. V shed 6 bases and J shed 5 bases, with 10 bases lying between them. The CDR3 is made up of 12 amino acids. From germline, CDR1 is SNHLY and CDR2 FYNNEI. The CDR3 coding sequence is TGTGCCAGCAGGGCTATGGGGTATGGCTACACCTTC. This translates into CASRAMGYGYTF.

The chain carries TRBV15 and TRBJ2-1, with D maybe TRBD2 (5 bases). The CDR3 consists of 14 residues. The V end was cut by 8 bases, the J end by 7 bases, with 18 bases between. CDR1 and CDR2 from the germline V gene are LNHNV and YYDKDF (reference sequence). DNA for the CDR3: TGTGCCACCGAGAGGGATTTCTCTATGAATGAGCAGTTCTTC. Protein: CATERDFSMNEQFF.

The rearrangement uses TRBV5-8 and TRBJ1-5, with D maybe TRBD1 (6 bases). Between the trimmed V and J ends, which lost 4 bases and 0 bases, there was a span of 11 bases. The CDR3 runs to 15 residues. Germline V gene lookup returns CDR1 SGHTS and CDR2 YDEGEE. CDR3 coding DNA: TGTGCCAGCAGCGAAGGACAGATTAGCAATCAGCCCCAGCATTTT. Protein: CASSEGQISNQPQHF. Full variable domain (rest looked up from reference TRBV5-8 and TRBJ1-5): EAGVTQSPTHLIKTRGQQATLRCSPISGHTSVYWYQQALGLGLQFLLWYDEGEERNRGNFPPRFSGRQFPNYSSELNVNALELEDSALYLCASSEGQISNQPQHFGDGTRLSIL.

V usage is TRBV14 and J usage is TRBJ2-1, with TRBD2 matching over 10 bases. Germline-derived CDR1 and CDR2 are SGHDN and FVKESK. Trimming at V came to 0 bases and at J to 7 bases, leaving 6 bases not matched to a gene. The CDR3 runs 16 residues. CDR3 DNA: TGTGCCAGCAGCCAAGATGTCGCTAGCGGGAGTAATGAGCAGTTCTTC. As protein: CASSQDVASGSNEQFF.

The chain has TRBV25-1 and TRBJ2-1; 9 bases align to TRBD1. V was clipped by 2 bases and J by 4 bases; unmatched bases: 3. The CDR3 has 15 amino acids. CDR1 and CDR2 (germline): MGHDK, SYGVNS. The CDR3 reads CASSEGDRAYNEQFF. The CDR3, as DNA: TGTGCCAGCAGTGAAGGGGACAGGGCTTACAATGAGCAGTTCTTC.

The chain links TRBV4-1 to TRBJ1-1, with a weak D call TRBD1 (6 bases). This CDR3 contains 15 residues. The V gene lost 4 bases and the J gene lost 1 base, with 13 bases spanning the gap. The germline CDR1 and CDR2 sequences are MGHRA and YSYEKL. The CDR3 protein is CASSLPGQSNTEAFF. CDR3 sequence (DNA): TGCGCCAGCAGCCTACCAGGACAGTCGAACACTGAAGCTTTCTTT.

This chain links TRBV4-1 with TRBJ2-3; TRBD2 agrees at 11 bases. The CDR3 is made up of 16 amino acids. Germline V gene lookup returns CDR1 MGHRA and CDR2 YSYEKL. Trimming at V came to 4 bases and at J to 4 bases, leaving 7 bases not matched to a gene. The CDR3 is CASSRSTSGIPDTQYF. In DNA form, the CDR3 reads TGCGCCAGCAGCCGATCGACTAGCGGGATTCCAGATACGCAGTATTTT.

V usage is TRBV18 and J usage is TRBJ2-5; 13 bases line up with TRBD2. The germline V gene has CDR1 KGHSH and CDR2 LQKENI. The CDR3 contains 16 residues. Trimming took 3 bases from V and 4 from J; bases not matched to a gene: 5. CDR3 coding DNA: TGTGCCAGCTCACCCGGGACTAGCGGGATTGGAGAGACCCAGTACTTC. Translation gives CASSPGTSGIGETQYF.

The rearrangement joins TRBV13 to TRBJ2-7; the D gene is possibly TRBD2 (6 bases). V lost 1 base, J lost 5 bases, and 9 bases lay in between. CDR1 is PRHDT and CDR2 is FYEKMQ in the germline V gene (reference sequence). CDR3 size: 13 residues. The CDR3 is CASSLELAHEQYF. For the CDR3, the DNA is TGTGCCAGCAGCTTAGAACTAGCCCACGAGCAGTACTTC.